The present T cell receptor (beta chain) was sequenced within a study of cytomegalovirus exposure and HLA in healthy donors. Study-wide results and caveats: Near-uniform donor sequencing depth was presumed by presence/absence analyses. A prior analysis recorded that most TCR beta V segments were productive about 87% or about 30% of the time.

It was with 60 Vbeta and 13 Jbeta primers that the PCR ran. Libraries were prepared by immunoSEQ multiplex PCR; TCRdb keeps only in-frame clonotypes and omits some of them. The sample has 200,000 to 250,000 clones. Each of the donors was a healthy bone marrow donor. A word on this clone: Antigen unknown.

What was sequenced was PBMCs. The receptor was isolated from a woman aged 25 to 39 in good health and CMV-seropositive.

As DNA, the CDR3 is TGTGCCAGCAGCTCAGCGGGGGGGCTCGGCATTCAGTACTTC. Residues: CASSSAGGLGIQYF. The rearrangement joins TRBV11-3 to TRBJ2-4; 10 bases align to TRBD2. This CDR3 is 14 amino acids long. Germline V gene data show CDR1 as SGHNT and CDR2 as YENEEA. V was pared by 4 bases and J by 9 bases, with 6 bases of the junction left unmatched. The full variable domain, its missing parts supplied by reference TRBV11-3 and TRBJ2-4, is EAGVVQSPRYKIIEKKQPVAFWCNPISGHNTLYWYLQNLGQGPELLIRYENEEAVDDSQLPKDRFSAERLKGVDSTLKIQPAELGDSAVYLCASSSAGGLGIQYFGAGTRLSVL.